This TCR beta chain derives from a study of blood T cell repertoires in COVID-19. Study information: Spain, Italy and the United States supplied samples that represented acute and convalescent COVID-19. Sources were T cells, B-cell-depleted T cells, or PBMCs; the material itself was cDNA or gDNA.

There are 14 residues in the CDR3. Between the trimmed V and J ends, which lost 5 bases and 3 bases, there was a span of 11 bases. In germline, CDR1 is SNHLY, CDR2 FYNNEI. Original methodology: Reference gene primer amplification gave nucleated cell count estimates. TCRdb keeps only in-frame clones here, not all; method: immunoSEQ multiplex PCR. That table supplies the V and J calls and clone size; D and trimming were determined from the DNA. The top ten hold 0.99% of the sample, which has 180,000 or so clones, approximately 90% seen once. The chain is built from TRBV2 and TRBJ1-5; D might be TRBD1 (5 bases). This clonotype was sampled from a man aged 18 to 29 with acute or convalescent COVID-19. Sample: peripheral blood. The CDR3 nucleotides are TGTGCCAGCAGTCGTAGGACAATCAATCAGCCCCAGCATTTT. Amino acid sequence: CASSRRTINQPQHF. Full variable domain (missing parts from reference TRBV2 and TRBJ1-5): EPEVTQTPSHQVTQMGQEVILRCVPISNHLYFYWYRQILGQKVEFLVSFYNNEISEKSEIFDDQFSVERPDGSNFTLKIRSTKLEDSAMYFCASSRRTINQPQHFGDGTRLSIL.